This T cell receptor beta chain was obtained from a study of blood T cell repertoires in COVID-19. Study-level information: The origin of the acute and convalescent COVID-19 samples was the United States, Italy and Spain. From T cells, B-cell-depleted T cells, or PBMCs came the material, which was cDNA or gDNA.

In the original analysis: Quantification of nucleated cells was approximated via reference gene primer amplification. Here immunoSEQ multiplex PCR was the method, and the copy in TCRdb shows in-frame clones only, minus some. Clonal size and the V and J genes are those of that table, whereas D and trimming came from the DNA. The data contain 90,000 to 120,000 clones, approximately 89% of them singletons. Per the germline V gene, CDR1 is MNHEY and CDR2 is SVGEGT. The CDR3 extends over 17 amino acids. V lost 1 base and J lost 4, with 20 bases in between. The chain has TRBV6-2 or TRBV6-3 and TRBJ2-7; a weak D match, TRBD1 (7 bases). The sequenced sample was peripheral blood. The TCR was taken from a man aged 45-65 years with active or convalescent COVID-19. CDR3 sequence: CASSYWAGGQQIYEQYF. CDR3 bases: TGTGCCAGCAGTTACTGGGCCGGGGGACAGCAAATATACGAGCAGTACTTC.